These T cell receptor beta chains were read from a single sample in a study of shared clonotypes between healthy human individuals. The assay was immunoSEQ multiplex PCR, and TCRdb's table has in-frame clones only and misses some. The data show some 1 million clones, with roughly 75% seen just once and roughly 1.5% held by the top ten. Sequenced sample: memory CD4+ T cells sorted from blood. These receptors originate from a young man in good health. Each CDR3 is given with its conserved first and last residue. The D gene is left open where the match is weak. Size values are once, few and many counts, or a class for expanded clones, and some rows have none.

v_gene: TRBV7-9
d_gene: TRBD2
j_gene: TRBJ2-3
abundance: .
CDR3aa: CASSFSSGPTDTQYF
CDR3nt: TGTGCCAGCAGCTTCTCTAGCGGACCCACAGATACGCAGTATTTT

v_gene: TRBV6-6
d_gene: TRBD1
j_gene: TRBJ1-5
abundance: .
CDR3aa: CASSKTGTRQPQHF
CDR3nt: TGTGCCAGCAGCAAGACAGGGACGCGTCAGCCCCAGCATTTT

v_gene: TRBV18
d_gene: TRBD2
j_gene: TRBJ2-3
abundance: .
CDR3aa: CASSPSSGGATDTQYF
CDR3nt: TGTGCCAGCTCACCCTCCAGCGGGGGGGCAACAGATACGCAGTATTTT

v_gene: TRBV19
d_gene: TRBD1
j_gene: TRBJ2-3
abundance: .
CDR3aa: CASDTGATDTQYF
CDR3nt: TGTGCCAGCGACACAGGGGCCACAGATACGCAGTATTTT

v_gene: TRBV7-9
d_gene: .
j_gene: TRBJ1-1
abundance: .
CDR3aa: CASSLGKGGTEAFF
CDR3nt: TGTGCCAGCAGCTTAGGCAAGGGGGGGACTGAAGCTTTCTTT

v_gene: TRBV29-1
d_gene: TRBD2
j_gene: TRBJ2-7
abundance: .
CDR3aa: CSVSPSGGAYEQYF
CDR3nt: TGCAGCGTTTCTCCTAGCGGGGGGGCCTACGAGCAGTACTTC

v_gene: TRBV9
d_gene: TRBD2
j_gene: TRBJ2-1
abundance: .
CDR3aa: CASSPGTSFYNEQFF
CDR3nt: TGTGCCAGCAGCCCCGGGACTAGCTTCTACAATGAGCAGTTCTTC

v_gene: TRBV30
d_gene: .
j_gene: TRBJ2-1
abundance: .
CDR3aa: CAWTLSSTYNEQFF
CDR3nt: TGTGCCTGGACCTTGTCCAGTACCTACAATGAGCAGTTCTTC

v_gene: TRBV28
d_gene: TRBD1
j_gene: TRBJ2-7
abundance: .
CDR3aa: CASKIQGATYEQYF
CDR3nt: TGTGCCAGCAAGATACAGGGGGCCACCTACGAGCAGTACTTC

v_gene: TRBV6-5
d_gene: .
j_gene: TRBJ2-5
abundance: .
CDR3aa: CASSYGRLAGETQYF
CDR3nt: TGTGCCAGCAGCTACGGTCGACTGGCCGGGGAGACCCAGTACTTC

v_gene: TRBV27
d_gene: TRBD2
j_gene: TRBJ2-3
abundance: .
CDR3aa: CASSLKRTSGRSDTQYF
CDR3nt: TGTGCCAGCAGTTTAAAGCGGACTAGCGGGAGATCAGATACGCAGTATTTT

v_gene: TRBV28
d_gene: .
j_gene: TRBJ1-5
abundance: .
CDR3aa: CASGGNSNQPQHF
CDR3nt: TGTGCCAGCGGCGGGAATAGCAATCAGCCCCAGCATTTT

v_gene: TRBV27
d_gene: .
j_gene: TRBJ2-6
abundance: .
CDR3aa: CASSVSRTAFSGANVLTF
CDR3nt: TGTGCCAGCAGTGTTAGTAGGACAGCCTTCTCTGGGGCCAACGTCCTGACTTTC

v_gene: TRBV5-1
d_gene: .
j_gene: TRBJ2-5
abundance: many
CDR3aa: CASSLASVETQYF
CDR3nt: TGCGCCAGCAGCTTGGCTAGCGTCGAGACCCAGTACTTC

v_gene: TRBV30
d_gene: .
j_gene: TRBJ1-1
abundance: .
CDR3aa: CAWSPQADTEAFF
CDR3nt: TGTGCCTGGAGTCCCCAGGCAGACACTGAAGCTTTCTTT

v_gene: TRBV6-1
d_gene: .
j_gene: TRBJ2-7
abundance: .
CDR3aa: CASSEALQTRAGEQYF
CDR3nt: TGTGCCAGCAGTGAAGCGTTACAGACCAGAGCTGGAGAGCAGTACTTC

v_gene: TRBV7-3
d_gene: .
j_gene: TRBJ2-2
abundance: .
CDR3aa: CASSSQSGVGELFF
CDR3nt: TGTGCCAGCAGCTCCCAGTCGGGCGTGGGGGAGCTGTTTTTT

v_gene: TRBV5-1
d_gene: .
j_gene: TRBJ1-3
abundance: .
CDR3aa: CASSPNVTGNTIYF
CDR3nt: TGCGCCAGCAGCCCGAACGTGACTGGAAACACCATATATTTT

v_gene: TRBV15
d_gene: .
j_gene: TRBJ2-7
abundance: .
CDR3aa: CATSRGRSGSYEQYF
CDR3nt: TGTGCCACCAGCAGGGGCAGGTCAGGCTCCTACGAGCAGTACTTC

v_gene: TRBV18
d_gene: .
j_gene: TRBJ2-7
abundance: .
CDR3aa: CASSSQVNEQYF
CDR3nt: TGTGCCAGCTCCTCACAGGTCAACGAGCAGTACTTC

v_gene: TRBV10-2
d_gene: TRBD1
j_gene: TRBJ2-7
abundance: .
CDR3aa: CASSEGQGDYEQYF
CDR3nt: TGCGCCAGCAGTGAGGGGCAGGGGGACTACGAGCAGTACTTC

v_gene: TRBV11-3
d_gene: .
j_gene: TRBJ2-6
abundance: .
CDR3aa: CASSLSGAGANVLTF
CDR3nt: TGTGCCAGCAGCTTATCCGGGGCTGGGGCCAACGTCCTGACTTTC

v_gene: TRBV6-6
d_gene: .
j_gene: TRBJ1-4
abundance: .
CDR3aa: CASSYFPFEKLFF
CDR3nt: TGTGCCAGCAGTTACTTTCCATTCGAAAAACTGTTTTTT

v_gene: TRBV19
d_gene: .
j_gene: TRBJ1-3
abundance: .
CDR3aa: CASSPQVRRNTIYF
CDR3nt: TGTGCCAGTAGTCCCCAGGTCCGTCGAAACACCATATATTTT

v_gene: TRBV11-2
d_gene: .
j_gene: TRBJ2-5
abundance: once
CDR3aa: CASSLGAWGTQYF
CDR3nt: TGTGCCAGCAGCCTCGGGGCCTGGGGGACCCAGTACTTC

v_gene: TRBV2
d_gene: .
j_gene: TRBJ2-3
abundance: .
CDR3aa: CASREGTGTDTQYF
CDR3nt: TGTGCCAGCAGGGAGGGGACAGGCACAGATACGCAGTATTTT

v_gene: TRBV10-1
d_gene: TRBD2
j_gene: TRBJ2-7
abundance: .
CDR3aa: CASSPGRFSEQYF
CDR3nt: TGCGCCAGCAGTCCCGGGAGGTTTTCCGAGCAGTACTTC

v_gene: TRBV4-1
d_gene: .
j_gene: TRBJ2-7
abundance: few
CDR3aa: CASSQDNGVHLYQAYEQYF
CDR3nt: TGCGCCAGCAGCCAAGATAATGGGGTTCACCTATACCAAGCCTACGAGCAGTACTTC

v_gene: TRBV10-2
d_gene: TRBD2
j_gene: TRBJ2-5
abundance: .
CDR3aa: CASSEGAAGGPSQYF
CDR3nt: TGCGCCAGCAGTGAGGGGGCGGCGGGGGGACCCTCACAGTACTTC

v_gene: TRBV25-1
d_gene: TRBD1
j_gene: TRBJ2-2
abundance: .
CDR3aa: CASSAGTGGAGELFF
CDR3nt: TGTGCCAGCAGCGCCGGGACAGGGGGAGCCGGGGAGCTGTTTTTT

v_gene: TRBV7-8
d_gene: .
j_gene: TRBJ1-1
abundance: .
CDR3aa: CASSYSGNTEAFF
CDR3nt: TGTGCCAGCAGCTATTCAGGGAACACTGAAGCTTTCTTT

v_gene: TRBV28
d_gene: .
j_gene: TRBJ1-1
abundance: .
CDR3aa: CASSLSSGRYTEAFF
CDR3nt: TGTGCCAGCAGTTTATCCTCTGGCCGGTATACTGAAGCTTTCTTT

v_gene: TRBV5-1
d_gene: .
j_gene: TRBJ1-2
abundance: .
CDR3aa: CASSFDGLYGYTF
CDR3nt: TGCGCCAGCAGCTTTGACGGACTCTATGGCTACACCTTC

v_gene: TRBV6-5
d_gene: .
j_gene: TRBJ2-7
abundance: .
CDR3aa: CASSPSRPPYEQYF
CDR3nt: TGTGCCAGCAGTCCTTCCCGGCCCCCCTACGAGCAGTACTTC

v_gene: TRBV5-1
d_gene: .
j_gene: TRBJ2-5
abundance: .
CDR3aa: CASSLQGTETQYF
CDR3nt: TGCGCCAGCAGCTTACAGGGTACGGAGACCCAGTACTTC

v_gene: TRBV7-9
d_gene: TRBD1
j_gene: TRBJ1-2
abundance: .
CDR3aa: CASTLDKSASTGTPGYTF
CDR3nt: TGTGCCAGCACCCTAGATAAGTCCGCCTCGACAGGGACTCCTGGCTACACCTTC

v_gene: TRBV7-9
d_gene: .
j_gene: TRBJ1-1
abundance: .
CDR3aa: CASEWGGMNTEAFF
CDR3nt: TGTGCCAGCGAATGGGGGGGAATGAACACTGAAGCTTTCTTT

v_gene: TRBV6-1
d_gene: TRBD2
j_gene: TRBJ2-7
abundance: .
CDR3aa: CASRYGTSGTYEQYF
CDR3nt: TGTGCCAGCAGATACGGGACTAGCGGGACCTACGAGCAGTACTTC

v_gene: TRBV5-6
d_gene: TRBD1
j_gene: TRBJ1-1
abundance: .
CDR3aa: CASSPRTGGRNTEAFF
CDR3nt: TGTGCCAGCAGCCCCCGGACAGGGGGACGCAACACTGAAGCTTTCTTT

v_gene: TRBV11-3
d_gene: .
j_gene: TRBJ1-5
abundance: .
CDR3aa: CASSSPPRDQYSNQPQHF
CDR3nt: TGTGCCAGCAGCTCCCCACCCAGGGACCAATATAGCAATCAGCCCCAGCATTTT